This note documents a single T cell receptor (beta chain) sequence. Its cognate antigen is unknown. This entry is derived from a study of PD-1 blockade in classical Hodgkin lymphoma. The time point was: cycle 4 day 1 (C4D1), after five to seven weeks of nivolumab. Relapse after autologous stem cell transplantation occurred in every patient, and brentuximab vedotin exposure varied. Germline V gene data show CDR1 as LGHNA and CDR2 as YNFKEQ. The CDR3 covers 12 residues. The V gene lost 1 base and the J gene lost 8 bases, with 5 bases spanning the gap. The method was immunoSEQ multiplex PCR; TCRdb's version includes in-frame clones alone and lacks a portion of them. Of 40,000 to 65,000 clones listed, about nine tenths were seen once; the top ten hold approximately 7%. Regarding the study as a whole: CD4+ TCR diversity, unlike CD8+, climbed significantly by C4D1. Healthy donors were reported to have higher baseline TCR diversity than newly diagnosed patients. Those achieving complete response showed baseline diversity like newly diagnosed patients. Later analyses included only patients treated at least 1 year post-ASCT.

The specimen was peripheral blood mononuclear cells (PBMCs), collected before the fourth cycle of nivolumab. V gene TRBV4-2 combines with J gene TRBJ2-2; D gene unclear. The TCR sequence derives from a human donor with classical Hodgkin lymphoma. CDR3 sequence: CASSQVEGELFF. The CDR3 DNA sequence: TGTGCCAGCAGCCAAGTCGAGGGGGAGCTGTTTTTT.